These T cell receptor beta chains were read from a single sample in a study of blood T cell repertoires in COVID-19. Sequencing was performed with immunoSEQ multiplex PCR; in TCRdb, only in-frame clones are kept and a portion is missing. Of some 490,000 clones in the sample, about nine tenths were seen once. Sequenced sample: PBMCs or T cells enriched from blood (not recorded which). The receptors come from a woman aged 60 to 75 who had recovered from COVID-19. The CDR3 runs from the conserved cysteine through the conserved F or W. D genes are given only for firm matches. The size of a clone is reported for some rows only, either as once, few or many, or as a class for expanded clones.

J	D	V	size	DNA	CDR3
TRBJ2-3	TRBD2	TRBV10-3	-	TGTGCCATCAGTGAGTCGCGGGGAACTAGCGGGGGGCCCCTCACAGATACGCAGTATTTT	CAISESRGTSGGPLTDTQYF
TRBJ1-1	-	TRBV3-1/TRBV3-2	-	TGTGCCAGCAGCCGCCAGGGGATGAACACTGAAGCTTTCTTT	CASSRQGMNTEAFF
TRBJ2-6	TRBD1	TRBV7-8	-	TGTGCCAGCAGCTTAGGGACAGGGACCAGCTCTGGGGCCAACGTCCTGACTTTC	CASSLGTGTSSGANVLTF
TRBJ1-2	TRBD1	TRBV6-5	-	TGTGCCAGCAGATACGGGACAGGGACGGGAGGCTACACCTTC	CASRYGTGTGGYTF
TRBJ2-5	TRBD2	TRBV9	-	TGTGCCAGCAGCCCACGGCCTAGCGGGCAAGAGACCCAGTACTTC	CASSPRPSGQETQYF
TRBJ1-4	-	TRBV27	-	TGTGCCAGCAGTGGCGTCGGCGGGGGTGAAAAACTGTTTTTT	CASSGVGGGEKLFF
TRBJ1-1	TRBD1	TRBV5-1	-	TGCGCCAGCAGCCGAACGACAGGGGAGAACACTGAAGCTTTCTTT	CASSRTTGENTEAFF
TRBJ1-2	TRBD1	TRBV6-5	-	TGTGCCAGCAGTCCCGGACAGGGCCGCTATGGCTACACCTTC	CASSPGQGRYGYTF
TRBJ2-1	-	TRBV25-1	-	TGTGCCAGCGCCGGTACAGGGCCCAATGAGCAGTTCTTC	CASAGTGPNEQFF
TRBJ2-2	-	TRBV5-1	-	TGCGCCAGCAGCTTCCAGGGTCCTACGAACACCGGGGAGCTGTTTTTT	CASSFQGPTNTGELFF
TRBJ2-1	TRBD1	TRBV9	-	TGTGCCAGCAGCGGACAGGGTTCCTCCTACAATGAGCAGTTCTTC	CASSGQGSSYNEQFF
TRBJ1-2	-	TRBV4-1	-	TGCGCCAGCAGCCTCCGTGAGCAGGGTGGCTATGGCTACACCTTC	CASSLREQGGYGYTF
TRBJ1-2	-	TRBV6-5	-	TGTGCCAGCAGCGACGGACAGCACCTGCTGGGGGGCTACACCTTC	CASSDGQHLLGGYTF
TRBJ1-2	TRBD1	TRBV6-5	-	TGTGCCAGCAGTTCCCCGACAGGGGGCATAGTTGGCTACACCTTC	CASSSPTGGIVGYTF
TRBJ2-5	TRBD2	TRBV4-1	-	TGCGCCAGCAGCCAAGCCCCGAGACGGACTAGCGGGCAAGAGACCCAGTACTTC	CASSQAPRRTSGQETQYF
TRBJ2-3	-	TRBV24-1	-	TGTGCCACCAGTGATTTCGGCGGAAACACAGATACGCAGTATTTT	CATSDFGGNTDTQYF
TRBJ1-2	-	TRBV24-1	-	TGTGCCACCAGTGAGGGGCAGAACTATGGCTACACCTTC	CATSEGQNYGYTF
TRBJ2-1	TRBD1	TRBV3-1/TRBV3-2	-	TGTGCCAGCAGCCCGCAATTAAGGACAGGGTGGCAGAATGAGCAGTTCTTC	CASSPQLRTGWQNEQFF
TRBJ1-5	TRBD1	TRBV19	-	TGTGCCAGTAGTATACTACAGGGGGCAAGAGGGCAGCCCCAGCATTTT	CASSILQGARGQPQHF
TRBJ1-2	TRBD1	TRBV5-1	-	TGCGCCAGCAGCGGAGGATCACAGGGGAATGGCTACACCTTC	CASSGGSQGNGYTF
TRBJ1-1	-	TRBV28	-	TGTGCCAGCAGTTTTAGGGCGGGACTACGGGCGGAAGCTTTCTTT	CASSFRAGLRAEAFF
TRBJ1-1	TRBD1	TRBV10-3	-	TGTGCCATCAGTGAACCGGACAGGGGGCGAAACACTGAAGCTTTCTTT	CAISEPDRGRNTEAFF
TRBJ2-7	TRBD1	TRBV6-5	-	TGTGCCAGCAGTTCCGACAGGGACGAGCAGTACTTC	CASSSDRDEQYF
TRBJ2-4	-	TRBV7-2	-	TGTGCCAGCAGCCCCTGGACAGTTGGAAACATTCAGTACTTC	CASSPWTVGNIQYF
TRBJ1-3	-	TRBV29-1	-	TGCAGCGTAGGGGGTCCTGGAAACACCATATATTTT	CSVGGPGNTIYF
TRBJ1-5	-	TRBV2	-	TGTGCCAGCAGGAGGACAGAAAATAGCAATCAGCCCCAGCATTTT	CASRRTENSNQPQHF
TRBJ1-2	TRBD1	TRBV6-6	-	TGTGCCAGCAGTTACAGGACAGGGGCCGACCAATATGGCTACACCTTC	CASSYRTGADQYGYTF
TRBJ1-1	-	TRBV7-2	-	TGTGCCAGCAGCTTAATTACAGGCTACACTGAAGCTTTCTTT	CASSLITGYTEAFF
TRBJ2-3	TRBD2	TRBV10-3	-	TGTGCCATCAGTGACTATAGCGGGGGGAGCACAGATACGCAGTATTTT	CAISDYSGGSTDTQYF
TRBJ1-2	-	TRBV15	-	TGTGCCACCAAGGGGGAAAAACGGAGCCCGAAAAAAGAGAACTATGGCTACACCTTC	CATKGEKRSPKKENYGYTF
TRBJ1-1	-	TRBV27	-	TGTGCCAGCAGAACCAGGAATACTGAAGCTTTCTTT	CASRTRNTEAFF
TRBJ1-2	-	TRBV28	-	TGTGCCAGCAGGTCCCGCGGGCCTTGGGGCTACACCTTC	CASRSRGPWGYTF
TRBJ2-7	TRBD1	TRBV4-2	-	TGTGCCAGCAGCCAAGGGGACAGCGAGTCCTACGAGCAGTACTTC	CASSQGDSESYEQYF
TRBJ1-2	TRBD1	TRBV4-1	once	TGCGCCAGCAGCCGAGGACAGGCCAACTATGGCTACACCTTC	CASSRGQANYGYTF
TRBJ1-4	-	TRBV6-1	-	TGTGCCAGCAGTGAACCGTCCGAGGGGGATGAAAAACTGTTTTTT	CASSEPSEGDEKLFF
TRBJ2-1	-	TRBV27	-	TGTGCCAGCAGTTTATTCCAGGGCAGCTTGAGTTCCTACAATGAGCAGTTCTTC	CASSLFQGSLSSYNEQFF
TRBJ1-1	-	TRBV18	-	TGTGCCAGCTCACCAGTTGGGGGGGGCGCGAGTACTGAAGCTTTCTTT	CASSPVGGGASTEAFF
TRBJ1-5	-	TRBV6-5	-	TGTGCCAGCAGTTCTCCGTACAACAGCAATCAGCCCCAGCATTTT	CASSSPYNSNQPQHF
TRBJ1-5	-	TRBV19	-	TGTGCCAGTAGTATTGAGGGAGATCAGCCCCAGCATTTT	CASSIEGDQPQHF
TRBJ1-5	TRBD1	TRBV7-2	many	TGTGCCAGCAGCCCTTCGACAGGGGCCAGGCAGCCCCAGCATTTT	CASSPSTGARQPQHF
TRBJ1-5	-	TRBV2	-	TGTGCCAGCACACTACAGGGTTATCAGCCCCAGCATTTT	CASTLQGYQPQHF
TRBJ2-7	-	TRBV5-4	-	TGTGCCAGCAGCTCCAACAGGGATTACGAGCAGTACTTC	CASSSNRDYEQYF
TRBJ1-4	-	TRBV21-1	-	TGTGCCAGCAGCACGCGACAGACAGCAACTAATGAAAAACTGTTTTTT	CASSTRQTATNEKLFF